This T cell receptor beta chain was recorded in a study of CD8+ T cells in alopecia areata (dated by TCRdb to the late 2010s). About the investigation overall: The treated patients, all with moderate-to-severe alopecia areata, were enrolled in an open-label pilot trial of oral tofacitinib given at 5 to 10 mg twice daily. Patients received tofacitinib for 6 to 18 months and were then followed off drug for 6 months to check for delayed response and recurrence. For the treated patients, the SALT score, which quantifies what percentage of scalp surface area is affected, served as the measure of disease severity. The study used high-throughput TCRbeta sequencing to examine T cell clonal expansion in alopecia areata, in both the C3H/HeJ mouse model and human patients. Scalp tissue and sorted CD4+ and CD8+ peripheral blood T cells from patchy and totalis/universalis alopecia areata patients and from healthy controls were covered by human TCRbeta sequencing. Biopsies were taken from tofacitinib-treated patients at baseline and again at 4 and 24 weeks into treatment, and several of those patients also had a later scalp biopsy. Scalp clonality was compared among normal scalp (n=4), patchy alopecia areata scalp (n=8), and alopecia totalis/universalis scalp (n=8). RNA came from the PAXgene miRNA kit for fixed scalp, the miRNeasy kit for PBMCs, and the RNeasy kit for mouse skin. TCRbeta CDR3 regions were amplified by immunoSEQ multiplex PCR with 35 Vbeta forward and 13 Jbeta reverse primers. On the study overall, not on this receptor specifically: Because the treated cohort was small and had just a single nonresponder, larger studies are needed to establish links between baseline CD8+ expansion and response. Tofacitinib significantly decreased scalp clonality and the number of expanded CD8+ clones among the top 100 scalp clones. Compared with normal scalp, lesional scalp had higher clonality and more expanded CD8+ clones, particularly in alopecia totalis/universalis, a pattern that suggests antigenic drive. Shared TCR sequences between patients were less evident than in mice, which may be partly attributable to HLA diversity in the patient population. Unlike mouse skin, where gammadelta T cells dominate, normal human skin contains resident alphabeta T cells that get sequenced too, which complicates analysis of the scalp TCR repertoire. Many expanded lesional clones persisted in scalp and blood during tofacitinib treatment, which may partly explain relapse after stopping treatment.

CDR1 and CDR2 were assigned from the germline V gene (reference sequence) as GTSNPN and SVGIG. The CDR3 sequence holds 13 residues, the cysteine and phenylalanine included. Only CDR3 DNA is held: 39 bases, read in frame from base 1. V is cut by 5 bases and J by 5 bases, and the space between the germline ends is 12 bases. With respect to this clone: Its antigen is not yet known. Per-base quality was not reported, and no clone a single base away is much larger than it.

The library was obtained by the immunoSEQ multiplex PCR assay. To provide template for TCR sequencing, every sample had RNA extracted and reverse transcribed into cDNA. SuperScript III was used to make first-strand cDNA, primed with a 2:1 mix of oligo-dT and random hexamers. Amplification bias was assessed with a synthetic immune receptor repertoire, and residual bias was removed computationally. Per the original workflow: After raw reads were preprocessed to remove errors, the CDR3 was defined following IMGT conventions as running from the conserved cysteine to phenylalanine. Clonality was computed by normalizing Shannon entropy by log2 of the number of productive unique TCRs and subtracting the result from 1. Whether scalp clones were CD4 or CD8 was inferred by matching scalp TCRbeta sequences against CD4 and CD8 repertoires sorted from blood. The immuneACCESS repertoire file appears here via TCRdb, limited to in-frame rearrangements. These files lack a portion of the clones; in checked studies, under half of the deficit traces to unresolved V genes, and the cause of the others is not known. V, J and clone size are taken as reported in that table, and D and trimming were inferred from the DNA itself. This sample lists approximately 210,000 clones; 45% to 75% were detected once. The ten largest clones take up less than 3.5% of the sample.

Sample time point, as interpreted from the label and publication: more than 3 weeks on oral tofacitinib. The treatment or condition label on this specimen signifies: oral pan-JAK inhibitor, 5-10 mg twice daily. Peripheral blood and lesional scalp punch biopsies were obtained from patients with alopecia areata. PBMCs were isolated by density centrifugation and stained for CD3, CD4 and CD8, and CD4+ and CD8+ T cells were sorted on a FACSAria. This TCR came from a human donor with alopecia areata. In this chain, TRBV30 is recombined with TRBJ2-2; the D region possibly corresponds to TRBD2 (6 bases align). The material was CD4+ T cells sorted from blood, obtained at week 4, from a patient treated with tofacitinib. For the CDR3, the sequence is CAWSGTATGELFF. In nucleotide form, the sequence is TGTGCCTGGTCCGGGACTGCGACCGGGGAGCTGTTTTTT. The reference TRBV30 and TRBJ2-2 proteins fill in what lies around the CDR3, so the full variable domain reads SQTIHQWPATLVQPVGSPLSLECTVEGTSNPNLYWYRQAAGRGLQLLFYSVGIGQISSEVPQNLSASRPQDRQFILSSKKLLLSDSGFYLCAWSGTATGELFFGEGSRLTVL.